The 5 T cell receptor beta chains reported below all come from one sample, sequenced in a study of cytomegalovirus exposure and HLA in healthy donors. Use of 60 Vbeta and 13 Jbeta primers characterized the PCR. TCRdb's table, derived via immunoSEQ multiplex PCR, lists solely in-frame clones and lacks some. Recorded for this sample: roughly 220,000 clones. Sequenced sample: PBMCs. The receptors here all came from a girl aged 2 to 10 in good health and CMV-seropositive.

Turning to this clone: One end of the junction fails to match germline, which may point to a read error. The chain employs TRBV27 and TRBJ2-1, with TRBD2 as a possible D gene (6 bases). Germline assignment: CDR1 MNHEY and CDR2 SMNVEV (reference sequence). The CDR3 sequence is 13 residues long. CDR3 in DNA: TGTGCCACCAGTCGCAGACTAGACAATGAGCAGTTCTTC. Its translation: CATSRRLDNEQFF.

This chain links TRBV28 with TRBJ1-2; no firm D call. The CDR3 is 11 amino acids. Germline V CDR1 and CDR2: MDHEN, SYDVKM. V lost 3 bases to trimming and J lost 6 bases, with 5 bases between them. The CDR3 loop is CASSFQDGYTF. In DNA form, the CDR3 reads TGTGCCAGCAGTTTTCAGGATGGCTACACCTTC.

CDR3 sequence reads: CASSQEAVTEAFF. The CDR3 DNA is TGTGCCAGCAGCCAGGAGGCGGTCACTGAAGCTTTCTTT. The chain joins TRBV14 to TRBJ1-1; D call uncertain. Deletions cut 3 bases from V and 4 bases from J, with 9 bases between. The length of the CDR3 is 13 residues. Germline assignment: CDR1 SGHDN and CDR2 FVKESK.

V usage is TRBV5-1 and J usage is TRBJ2-5, with 11 bases lining up with TRBD2. Matching the DNA end better, TRBJ2-7 makes the J call doubtful. The CDR3 runs to 13 residues. CDR1 and CDR2 (germline): SGHRS, YFSETQ. The DNA of the CDR3 is TGCGCCAGCGGGACTAGCGGAACCTACGAGCAGTACTTC. Translation: CASGTSGTYEQYF.

The rearrangement joins TRBV19 to TRBJ2-5; 8 bases match TRBD1. There are 13 residues in the CDR3. The V and J ends lost 4 bases and 4 bases, in that order; junction bases with no gene match: 2. CDR1 and CDR2 from the germline V gene are LNHDA and SQIVND (reference sequence). CDR3 sequence: CASSRTGTETQYF. CDR3 nucleotides: TGTGCCAGTAGTAGGACAGGGACAGAGACCCAGTACTTC.